This T cell receptor (beta chain) originates from a study of shared clonotypes between healthy human individuals. The data were produced by immunoSEQ multiplex PCR, yet TCRdb's version contains in-frame clones alone and is incomplete. The table shows around 2.3 million clones, with roughly 95% occurring only once. Germline V lookup: CDR1 SNHLY, CDR2 FYNNEI. CDR3 size: 13 residues. Trimming removed 4 bases from V and 6 bases from J, with 10 bases in between. Healthy HIV-negative adults with no recent acute infections or vaccinations were recruited as donors. The chain uses TRBV2 and TRBJ1-5; D is ambiguous. This sequence was found in a man aged 18 to 29 in good health. Sequencing input: naive CD4+ T cells sorted from blood. Noted subset: CD45RA+ positively selected. CDR3 sequence: CASSGQVSQPQHF. DNA for the CDR3: TGTGCCAGCAGTGGGCAGGTGAGTCAGCCCCAGCATTTT.